The T cell receptor (beta chain) described here comes from a study of OX40 agonist ivuxolimab in advanced cancers. CDR3 length: 13 amino acids. CDR1 is SGHTA and CDR2 is FQGNSA in the germline V gene. Trimming removed 7 bases from V and 7 bases from J; junction bases left unmatched: 3. Using immunoSEQ multiplex PCR, the repertoire was profiled, and TCRdb retains in-frame clones only, with some absent. The table has over 100,000 clones, 80% to 90% seen once; the top ten hold around 0.53%. Sequencing used CD4+ or CD8+ T cells sorted from blood, obtained in a trial of the OX40 agonist ivuxolimab. The chain employs TRBV7-2 and TRBJ2-1; 11 bases fit TRBD2. This sequence was found in an adult with an advanced solid tumor such as melanoma, head and neck, liver or kidney cancer. CDR3 coding DNA: TGTGCCAGCAATAGCGGGGGGGTAAATGAGCAGTTCTTC. Its protein is CASNSGGVNEQFF.